Listed here are 23 T cell receptor beta chains from one sample, sequenced in a study of cytomegalovirus exposure and HLA in healthy donors. Primers: 60 Vbeta forward and 13 Jbeta reverse. Assay used: immunoSEQ multiplex PCR; TCRdb lists only in-frame clones, some missing. This table has 120,000 to 150,000 clones, around three quarters appearing once. Sequencing was performed on PBMCs. The receptors shown here come from a man aged 35-49 years in good health and CMV-seronegative.

This sequence joins TRBV5-4 and TRBJ2-2; 8 nucleotides align to TRBD2. CDR3 length equals 16 residues. V was pared by 5 bases and J by 3 bases, with 9 bases of the junction left unmatched. Germline V lookup: CDR1 SGHNT, CDR2 YYREEE (reference sequence). CDR3 protein: CASSPVGGADTGELFF. CDR3 in DNA: TGTGCCAGCAGTCCGGTCGGGGGGGCCGACACCGGGGAGCTGTTTTTT.

This clone was observed a few times. V is TRBV19 and J is TRBJ2-3, with TRBD2 matching 7 bases. The CDR3 is 14 residues long. V lost 9 bases and J lost 4; bases outside the gene matches: 10. Per germline, CDR1 LNHDA and CDR2 SQIVND (reference sequence). The CDR3 sequence is CASRQSGVADTQYF. As DNA, the CDR3 is TGTGCCAGCAGACAAAGCGGGGTAGCAGATACGCAGTATTTT.

This clone was seen just once. The chain employs TRBV9 and TRBJ2-5; D perhaps matches TRBD2 (6 bases). Deletions cut 0 bases from V and 5 bases from J, with 14 bases between. The CDR3 has 15 amino acids. Germline V lookup: CDR1 SGDLS, CDR2 YYNGEE. The CDR3 reads CASSVETSRGETQYF. CDR3 DNA: TGTGCCAGCAGCGTAGAAACTAGCCGGGGGGAGACCCAGTACTTC.

This clone was seen a handful of times. The chain uses TRBV27 and TRBJ2-3, with 13 bases matching TRBD2. After removal of 5 bases from V and 6 bases from J, the junction contained 14 bases not matched to a gene. Germline CDR1 MNHEY, CDR2 SMNVEV (reference sequence). The length of the CDR3 is 18 residues. Written as DNA, the CDR3 is TGTGCCAGCAGTCCGATACTAGCGGGGGGGCCCGATGGGGATACGCAGTATTTT. Its protein is CASSPILAGGPDGDTQYF.

This clone was counted a few times. V and J are TRBV4-3 and TRBJ1-6, with 7 positions matching TRBD1. Germline assignment: CDR1 LGHNA and CDR2 YSLEER. The CDR3 contains 13 residues. Trimming took 2 bases from V and 9 from J; bases not matched to a gene: 1. This CDR3 reads CASSQNRGSPLHF. As DNA, the CDR3 is TGCGCCAGCAGCCAAAACAGGGGTTCACCCCTCCACTTT.

Here the CDR3 DNA reads TGTGCCAGCAGTGGGACAGGGGGAAACAATCAGCCCCAGCATTTT. Amino acids: CASSGTGGNNQPQHF. This chain uses TRBV28 with TRBJ1-5; TRBD1 matches at 11 bases. This CDR3 comprises 15 residues. Per the germline V gene, CDR1 is MDHEN and CDR2 is SYDVKM. V was clipped by 5 bases and J by 3 bases; unmatched bases: 3.

The sample holds one count of this clone. V and J are TRBV28 and TRBJ2-1; D is uncertain. The CDR3 totals 11 residues. Germline V gene lookup returns CDR1 MDHEN and CDR2 SYDVKM. Trimming stripped 6 bases from V and 4 bases from J, with 4 bases between. The CDR3 sequence is CASSSYNEQFF. For the CDR3, the DNA is TGTGCCAGCAGCAGTTACAATGAGCAGTTCTTC.

In this sample, this clone turned up a few times. The CDR3 region is CASSPVLQGAYEQYF. The CDR3 DNA follows: TGTGCCAGCAGCCCCGTCTTACAGGGCGCCTACGAGCAGTACTTC. The chain carries TRBV7-9 and TRBJ2-7, with D possibly TRBD1 on 6 matching bases. Per the germline V gene, CDR1 is SEHNR and CDR2 is FQNEAQ (reference sequence). V lost 5 bases, J lost 2 bases, and 16 bases lay in between. The CDR3 extends over 15 amino acids.

The chain carries TRBV21-1 and TRBJ2-3; no DNA check was done on the table's D call, TRBD2. TRBV21-1 is a pseudogene locus. The CDR3 is 14 amino acids. CDR3 nucleotide sequence: TGTGCCAGCAGCAAACCGGGACTGGCAGATACGCAGTATTTT. Its translation: CASSKPGLADTQYF.

This chain joins TRBV11-2 and TRBJ2-3; the match to TRBD2 covers 13 bases. Looked up from germline, CDR1 is SGHAT and CDR2 is FQNNGV. V shed 1 base and J 3 bases; nucleotides not matched to a gene: 1. The CDR3 is 16 residues long. The CDR3 here is CASSLGLAGGTDTQYF. CDR3 nucleotide sequence: TGTGCCAGCAGCTTAGGACTAGCGGGGGGAACAGATACGCAGTATTTT.

The chain couples TRBV5-1 to TRBJ2-5; 9 positions match TRBD1. Germline V gene data show CDR1 as SGHRS and CDR2 as YFSETQ. The junction had 6 bases not matched to a gene; V was cut back by 6 bases and J by 3 bases. This CDR3 comprises 14 residues. Here the CDR3 reads CASNRGQAEETQYF. CDR3 DNA sequence: TGCGCCAGCAACAGGGGGCAAGCTGAAGAGACCCAGTACTTC.

This clone was seen just once. The CDR3 coding sequence is TGTGCCATCAGTGTTATGGCGGACCAAGAGACCCAGTACTTC. The encoded protein is CAISVMADQETQYF. The chain recombines TRBV10-3 with TRBJ2-5; D call uncertain. V was pared by 4 bases and J by 0 bases, with 9 bases between. The CDR3 is 14 residues long. Germline values: CDR1 ENHRY, CDR2 SYGVKD.

J is TRBJ2-3 and V is TRBV7-8; 8 bases are a match to TRBD1. V trimming: 5 bases; J trimming: 5 bases; junction bases outside the gene matches: 9. This CDR3 region has 15 residues. Germline CDR1 is SGHVS and CDR2 is FQNEAQ. DNA for the CDR3: TGTGCCAGCAGCGGCCCGGGACAGGCGAAAGATACGCAGTATTTT. This sequence encodes CASSGPGQAKDTQYF.

The chain uses TRBV5-5 and TRBJ1-2, with TRBD1 identical over 10 bases. Per germline, CDR1 SGHKS and CDR2 YYEKEE (reference sequence). V was clipped by 4 bases and J by 6 bases; unmatched bases: 9. CDR3 length: 15 residues. As DNA, the CDR3 is TGTGCCAGCAGCAAACCGACAGGGGGCGCCGATGGCTACACCTTC. It specifies CASSKPTGGADGYTF.

The chain has TRBV28 and TRBJ1-5, with 7 bases identical to TRBD1. The ends lost 8 bases at V and 9 bases at J; junction bases unmatched: 13. CDR1 is MDHEN, CDR2 SYDVKM, per germline. The CDR3 covers 14 residues. DNA for the CDR3: TGTGCCAGCTTCTATAGACAGGGCACAGGGCCCCAGCATTTT. Protein product: CASFYRQGTGPQHF.

The rearrangement joins TRBV27 to TRBJ2-3; 13 bases agree with TRBD2. The V gene end was trimmed by 2 bases and the J gene end by 5 bases; junction bases not matched to a gene: 4. The CDR3 has 16 amino acids. CDR1 and CDR2 from the germline V gene are MNHEY and SMNVEV (reference sequence). Here the CDR3 DNA reads TGTGCCAGCAGTTTACGACGACTAGCGGGGGGAGATACGCAGTATTTT. It codes for CASSLRRLAGGDTQYF.

The gene calls are TRBV4-2 and TRBJ2-7; 7 nucleotides agree with TRBD2. After removal of 0 bases from V and 1 base from J, the junction contained 6 bases not matched to a gene. Germline V gives CDR1 LGHNA, CDR2 YNFKEQ. This CDR3 has 16 residues. This CDR3 reads CASSQEGSGRSYEQYF. DNA of the CDR3: TGTGCCAGCAGCCAAGAGGGTAGCGGGCGATCCTACGAGCAGTACTTC.

The chain recombines TRBV11-2 with TRBJ2-5; the D gene is possibly TRBD2 (5 bases). The better agreement between TRBJ2-7 and the DNA end casts doubt on the J call. This CDR3 contains 14 residues. Germline V gives CDR1 SGHAT, CDR2 FQNNGV. The CDR3, as DNA: TGTGCCAGCAGGGAAGGACTGACCTACTACGAGCAGTACTTC. Translation gives CASREGLTYYEQYF.

This chain links TRBV28 with TRBJ1-1; TRBD1 matches 7 bases. The V gene's germline CDR1 is MDHEN and CDR2 SYDVKM. Trimming at V came to 4 bases and at J to 1 base, leaving 3 bases not matched to a gene. The length of the CDR3 is 14 residues. CDR3 loop: CASSWRGQNTEAFF. CDR3 bases: TGTGCCAGCAGTTGGAGGGGGCAGAACACTGAAGCTTTCTTT.

The V and J genes are TRBV2 and TRBJ2-6; tentatively, D is TRBD1 (6 bases). Germline V gene sequence: CDR1 SNHLY, CDR2 FYNNEI. Trimming pared 7 bases from V and 0 bases from J, leaving 22 bases between. The CDR3 is made up of 19 amino acids. The CDR3 sequence is CASIDPRTDLNSGANVLTF. CDR3 nucleotides: TGTGCCAGCATTGACCCCCGGACAGACTTAAACTCTGGGGCCAACGTCCTGACTTTC.

V usage is TRBV19 and J usage is TRBJ2-1; weak D call: TRBD2 (5 bases). V shed 5 bases and J shed 4 bases, with 6 bases lying between them. Germline CDR1 is LNHDA and CDR2 is SQIVND (reference sequence). The CDR3 covers 12 residues. In DNA, the CDR3 is TGTGCCAGTAGTCGGACTTACAATGAGCAGTTCTTC. This encodes CASSRTYNEQFF.

V usage is TRBV2 and J usage is TRBJ2-1; TRBD2 might be the D (7 bases). The length of the CDR3 is 16 residues. Trimming left V 6 bases short and J 6 bases short, with 21 bases between. Germline V gives CDR1 SNHLY, CDR2 FYNNEI. This CDR3 is CASRARGGGEINEQFF. The CDR3 DNA sequence: TGTGCCAGCAGAGCCAGGGGCGGGGGAGAGATCAATGAGCAGTTCTTC.

V gene TRBV9 combines with J gene TRBJ2-7; the D gene is possibly TRBD1 (5 bases). CDR1 is SGDLS and CDR2 is YYNGEE in the germline V gene. Trimming took off 0 bases at V and 4 bases at J, with 11 bases between the two ends. The CDR3 sequence is 14 residues long. CDR3 in amino acids: CASSVEGAGYEQYF. The DNA for the CDR3 is TGTGCCAGCAGCGTAGAGGGCGCAGGGTACGAGCAGTACTTC.